The 31 T cell receptor beta chains below were found in one sample sequenced in a study of technical replicates of blood from a few donors. Produced via immunoSEQ multiplex PCR; TCRdb's table is partial and in-frame only. The sample consists of 75,000 to 95,000 clones, approximately 94% of them appearing once. The specimen was T cells isolated from PBMCs. The receptors come from a human donor in good health.

This rearrangement joins TRBV28 to TRBJ2-2, with 7 bases that match TRBD1. The CDR3 sequence is 15 residues long. Germline CDR1 is MDHEN and CDR2 is SYDVKM. The junction had 6 bases not matched to a gene; V was cut back by 5 bases and J by 3 bases. For the CDR3, the DNA is TGTGCCAGCAGTCGCAGACAGGGATACACCGGGGAGCTGTTTTTT. It specifies CASSRRQGYTGELFF. The variable domain in full, completed from reference TRBV28 and TRBJ2-2, reads DVKVTQSSRYLVKRTGEKVFLECVQDMDHENMFWYRQDPGLGLRLIYFSYDVKMKEKGDIPEGYSVSREKKERFSLILESASTNQTSMYLCASSRRQGYTGELFFGEGSRLTVL.

The chain couples TRBV15 to TRBJ1-2, with 12 nucleotides matching TRBD1. Unmatched junction bases numbered 8, after V lost 1 base and J lost 8 bases. Germline assignment: CDR1 LNHNV and CDR2 YYDKDF (reference sequence). CDR3 length: 16 amino acids. CDR3 residues: CATSRVSGTGGGGYTF. In nucleotides, the CDR3 is TGTGCCACCAGCAGAGTATCCGGGACAGGGGGCGGAGGCTACACCTTC.

V usage is TRBV27 and J usage is TRBJ2-3; TRBD2 might be the D (5 bases). V lost 6 bases and J lost 4, with 14 bases in between. The CDR3 is made up of 14 amino acids. CDR1 MNHEY and CDR2 SMNVEV come from the germline V gene (reference sequence). Written as DNA, the CDR3 is TGTGCCAGCAGCTCTCGTAGCGCGGCAGATACGCAGTATTTT. Translating it yields CASSSRSAADTQYF.

This CDR3 is CASSLSSTGQGYTF. Here the CDR3 DNA reads TGTGCCAGCAGCTTAAGTTCGACAGGGCAAGGCTACACCTTC. The J gene is TRBJ1-2, the V gene TRBV7-9; 7 bases map to TRBD1. The trim removed 2 bases at V and 8 bases at J, leaving 8 bases unmatched. Per the germline V gene, CDR1 is SEHNR and CDR2 is FQNEAQ (reference sequence). CDR3 length: 14 amino acids. The full variable domain, its missing parts supplied by reference TRBV7-9 and TRBJ1-2, is DTGVSQNPRHKITKRGQNVTFRCDPISEHNRLYWYRQTLGQGPEFLTYFQNEAQLEKSRLLSDRFSAERPKGSFSTLEIQRTEQGDSAMYLCASSLSSTGQGYTFGSGTRLTVV.

The table lists this clone with a count of one. The V gene is TRBV5-1, the J gene TRBJ2-1, with D hard to call. This CDR3 has 11 residues. In germline, CDR1 is SGHRS, CDR2 YFSETQ. Trimming removed 4 bases from V and 7 bases from J, with 6 bases in between. CDR3 sequence: CASSQINEQFF. The CDR3 nucleotides are TGCGCCAGCAGCCAGATAAATGAGCAGTTCTTC.

The chain has TRBV9 and TRBJ2-3, with 8 bases fitting TRBD2. In germline, CDR1 is SGDLS, CDR2 YYNGEE. Losses at the gene ends were 0 bases for V and 4 bases for J; bases not matched to a gene: 4. The CDR3 is made up of 15 amino acids. The chain's CDR3 is CASSVVSGSADTQYF. Here the CDR3 DNA reads TGTGCCAGCAGCGTAGTGAGCGGGAGTGCAGATACGCAGTATTTT.

The J gene is TRBJ1-2, the V gene TRBV6-6; D perhaps matches TRBD1 (6 bases). The ends were cut back, 8 bases at V and 3 bases at J, with 16 bases in the middle. Germline CDR1 reads MNHNY; CDR2 reads SVGAGI (reference sequence). The CDR3 sequence is 14 residues long. DNA for the CDR3: TGTGCCAGCGATGTGCTCAGGGGAGACTATGGCTACACCTTC. The encoded protein is CASDVLRGDYGYTF.

The chain couples TRBV7-2 to TRBJ2-7; the match to TRBD2 covers 10 bases. Germline lookup yields CDR1 SGHTA and CDR2 FQGNSA. The CDR3 length is 15 residues. Trimming took 2 bases from V and 2 from J; bases not matched to a gene: 3. CDR3 residues: CASSLLAGDAYEQYF. The CDR3 coding sequence is TGTGCCAGCAGCTTACTAGCGGGAGACGCCTACGAGCAGTACTTC.

With respect to this clone: Sequence at one end of the junction differs from germline and may be a read error. The CDR3 loop is CASSLGLTYNEQFF. The CDR3 bases are TGTGCTAGCAGCTTAGGACTAACCTACAATGAGCAGTTCTTC. The V call is TRBV7-7, the J call TRBJ2-1; D might be TRBD2 (6 bases). Germline V gene lookup returns CDR1 SSHAT and CDR2 FNYEAQ (reference sequence). This CDR3 is built from 14 residues.

V gene TRBV27 combines with J gene TRBJ2-7; TRBD1 agrees at 9 bases. The trim removed 2 bases at V and 5 bases at J, leaving 4 bases unmatched. The CDR3 is 14 residues long. Germline lookup yields CDR1 MNHEY and CDR2 SMNVEV (reference sequence). The CDR3 reads CASSLRTGVDEQYF. The CDR3 nucleotides are TGTGCCAGCAGTTTAAGGACAGGGGTGGACGAGCAGTACTTC.

The chain combines TRBV10-3 with TRBJ2-5; a possible D gene is TRBD1 (6 bases). The CDR3 covers 16 residues. Germline CDR1 reads ENHRY; CDR2 reads SYGVKD. Trimming left V 0 bases short and J 7 bases short, with 18 bases between. The CDR3 nucleotides read TGTGCCATCAGTGAGTCGGTCGGGGCAGGGGACGGGACCCAGTACTTC. Residues: CAISESVGAGDGTQYF.

The V gene is TRBV19, the J gene TRBJ1-2; TRBD1 aligns across 11 bases. This CDR3 is 15 amino acids long. J was trimmed by 8 bases and V by 9 bases; bases with no gene match: 14. Germline CDR1 is LNHDA and CDR2 is SQIVND (reference sequence). The chain's CDR3 is CASRNRDRGRVGYTF. As DNA, the CDR3 is TGTGCCAGCCGGAACCGGGACAGGGGGAGGGTCGGCTACACCTTC.

V usage is TRBV5-8 and J usage is TRBJ2-1, with 8 nucleotides matching TRBD2. The CDR3 is 13 amino acids. The V and J ends lost 4 bases and 10 bases, in that order; junction bases with no gene match: 7. Germline V gene lookup returns CDR1 SGHTS and CDR2 YDEGEE. CDR3: CASSPRGGREQFF. The CDR3 DNA sequence: TGTGCCAGCAGCCCCCGGGGGGGCCGGGAGCAGTTCTTC.

The chain couples TRBV7-2 to TRBJ2-7; D gene unclear. V lost 1 base and J lost 0, with 10 bases in between. Germline V CDR1 and CDR2: SGHTA, FQGNSA. The CDR3 covers 15 residues. In DNA form, the CDR3 reads TGTGCCAGCAGCTTAGAATCTACGAGCTCCTACGAGCAGTACTTC. Protein: CASSLESTSSYEQYF.

This chain joins TRBV5-1 and TRBJ2-5; 7 positions match TRBD2. The trim removed 4 bases at V and 1 base at J, leaving 1 base unmatched. The CDR3 has 13 residues. Germline V gene sequence: CDR1 SGHRS, CDR2 YFSETQ. The CDR3, as DNA: TGCGCCAGCAGCCGGACTAGCCAAGAGACCCAGTACTTC. Protein sequence: CASSRTSQETQYF.

The table lists this clone with a count of one. The chain is built from TRBV6-6 and TRBJ1-2; 7 bases line up with TRBD1. Germline lookup yields CDR1 MNHNY and CDR2 SVGAGI (reference sequence). V shed 5 bases, J shed 6 bases, and the junction held 6 bases outside the gene matches. The CDR3 consists of 13 residues. The CDR3 sequence is CASSPRGTDGYTF. CDR3 nucleotides: TGTGCCAGCAGTCCCAGGGGGACGGATGGCTACACCTTC.

The CDR3 spells CASSLRTSGRLTDTQYF. In nucleotides, the CDR3 is TGTGCCAGCAGTTTAAGGACTAGCGGGAGGTTGACAGATACGCAGTATTTT. The J gene is TRBJ2-3, the V gene TRBV27; 14 bases are a match to TRBD2. The CDR3 totals 17 residues. The germline gives CDR1 MNHEY, CDR2 SMNVEV (reference sequence). With 2 bases clipped from V and 3 bases from J, the junction kept 4 bases outside the gene matches.

The chain is built from TRBV6-5 and TRBJ2-3; no reliable D call. The CDR3 spans 15 residues. The V gene's germline CDR1 is MNHEY and CDR2 SVGAGI. V lost 2 bases, J lost 5 bases, and 14 bases lay in between. CDR3 DNA sequence: TGTGCCAGCAGTTACGGAACCCGTCCGGGAGATACGCAGTATTTT. Protein product: CASSYGTRPGDTQYF.

This clone was counted between two and nine times. The chain links TRBV19 to TRBJ2-7; D is unclear. The germline gives CDR1 LNHDA, CDR2 SQIVND (reference sequence). Between the trimmed V and J ends, which lost 5 bases and 2 bases, there was a span of 10 bases. There are 13 residues in the CDR3. In DNA, the CDR3 is TGTGCCAGTAGTGTGGGCAGAACCTACGAGCAGTACTTC. The encoded protein is CASSVGRTYEQYF.

This chain uses TRBV6-6 with TRBJ2-7, with 8 bases aligning to TRBD2. The germline CDR1 and CDR2 sequences are MNHNY and SVGAGI (reference sequence). The length of the CDR3 is 14 residues. The trim removed 10 bases at V and 4 bases at J, leaving 12 bases unmatched. CDR3 DNA sequence: TGTGCCACCGGAGTACAGCGGGAGTTATACGAGCAGTACTTC. The encoded protein is CATGVQRELYEQYF.

The chain combines TRBV6-5 with TRBJ2-7, with TRBD2 matching over 11 bases. The trim removed 4 bases at V and 3 bases at J, leaving 2 bases unmatched. CDR3 size: 14 residues. The germline V gene encodes CDR1 MNHEY and CDR2 SVGAGI. The CDR3: CASSWTSGLYEQYF. The CDR3, as DNA: TGTGCCAGCAGTTGGACTAGCGGGCTCTACGAGCAGTACTTC.

V gene TRBV4-3 combines with J gene TRBJ1-3; the D is unclear. CDR1 is LGHNA and CDR2 is YSLEER in the germline V gene. This CDR3 region has 17 residues. V was pared by 0 bases and J by 0 bases, with 12 bases between. The CDR3 region is CASSQDYGRTSGNTIYF. The CDR3 coding sequence is TGCGCCAGCAGCCAAGATTATGGTAGAACCTCTGGAAACACCATATATTTT.

The V and J genes are TRBV6-5 and TRBJ2-7; TRBD1 matches 8 bases. Losses at the gene ends were 7 bases for V and 3 bases for J; bases not matched to a gene: 11. CDR1 is MNHEY, CDR2 SVGAGI, per germline. CDR3 length equals 15 residues. The CDR3 spells CASIGVGQGIYEQYF. The CDR3 DNA reads TGTGCCAGCATAGGAGTCGGACAGGGAATCTACGAGCAGTACTTC.

CDR3 region: CAWRPTGYGYTF. CDR3 nucleotides: TGTGCCTGGAGGCCGACGGGCTATGGCTACACCTTC. This sequence joins TRBV30 and TRBJ1-2; no firm D call. Per germline, CDR1 GTSNPN and CDR2 SVGIG (reference sequence). The V and J ends lost 3 bases and 4 bases respectively, with 9 bases between them. This CDR3 is 12 amino acids long.

This clone appeared once. The chain links TRBV9 to TRBJ2-5; D might be TRBD2 (5 bases). V was trimmed by 1 base and J by 4 bases, leaving 11 bases between them. This CDR3 spans 14 amino acids. The germline CDR1 and CDR2 sequences are SGDLS and YYNGEE. CDR3 amino acids: CASSVSSGGETQYF. CDR3 in DNA: TGTGCCAGCAGCGTATCATCAGGAGGAGAGACCCAGTACTTC. Supplemented by reference TRBV9 and TRBJ2-5, the full variable domain reads DSGVTQTPKHLITATGQRVTLRCSPRSGDLSVYWYQQSLDQGLQFLIQYYNGEERAKGNILERFSAQQFPDLHSELNLSSLELGDSALYFCASSVSSGGETQYFGPGTRLLVL.

This sequence joins TRBV19 and TRBJ2-3, with 10 positions matching TRBD1. V lost 6 bases to trimming and J lost 4 bases; unmatched junction nucleotides: 7. The CDR3 is made up of 15 amino acids. Germline CDR1 reads LNHDA; CDR2 reads SQIVND (reference sequence). The CDR3 DNA sequence: TGTGCCAGTAGCATTCCGGGACAGGGGTCAGATACGCAGTATTTT. Its protein product is CASSIPGQGSDTQYF.

This rearrangement joins TRBV7-3 to TRBJ2-1, with 10 bases that match TRBD1. Germline CDR1 and CDR2: SGHTA and FQGTGA. The ends lost 5 bases at V and 2 bases at J; junction bases unmatched: 6. This CDR3 has 16 amino acids. This CDR3 reads CASSQTGGHPYNEQFF. The CDR3 DNA reads as TGTGCCAGCAGCCAGACAGGGGGCCATCCCTACAATGAGCAGTTCTTC.

The rearrangement links TRBV10-3 to TRBJ1-1; maybe TRBD1 (5 bases). The CDR3 sequence is 12 residues long. Germline CDR1 is ENHRY and CDR2 is SYGVKD. V shed 11 bases and J shed 4 bases, with 14 bases lying between them. In nucleotides, the CDR3 is TGTGCCGCGGGACCAACGGGCACTGAAGCTTTCTTT. This codes for CAAGPTGTEAFF.

This chain joins TRBV4-1 and TRBJ2-2; 13 bases fit TRBD2. CDR1 and CDR2 from the germline V gene are MGHRA and YSYEKL. Trimming removed 4 bases from V and 0 bases from J; junction bases left unmatched: 2. This CDR3 contains 17 residues. CDR3 in amino acids: CASSRTSGSANTGELFF. The CDR3 bases are TGCGCCAGCAGCCGGACTAGCGGGAGCGCGAACACCGGGGAGCTGTTTTTT.

The V gene is TRBV7-3, the J gene TRBJ2-3; D is undetermined. V was clipped by 2 bases and J by 1 base, with 10 bases between them. The CDR3 totals 15 residues. Germline lookup yields CDR1 SGHTA and CDR2 FQGTGA. The CDR3 DNA is TGTGCCAGCAGCTTATATCCAGGTGGCACAGATACGCAGTATTTT. Encoded protein: CASSLYPGGTDTQYF.

The rearrangement joins TRBV19 to TRBJ1-1; D is perhaps TRBD1 (5 bases). The germline V gene has CDR1 LNHDA and CDR2 SQIVND (reference sequence). V was cut by 7 bases and J by 1 base, with 7 bases left in between. The length of the CDR3 is 12 residues. The CDR3 coding sequence is TGTGCCAGTATTCAGGGGAACACTGAAGCTTTCTTT. It yields the protein CASIQGNTEAFF.